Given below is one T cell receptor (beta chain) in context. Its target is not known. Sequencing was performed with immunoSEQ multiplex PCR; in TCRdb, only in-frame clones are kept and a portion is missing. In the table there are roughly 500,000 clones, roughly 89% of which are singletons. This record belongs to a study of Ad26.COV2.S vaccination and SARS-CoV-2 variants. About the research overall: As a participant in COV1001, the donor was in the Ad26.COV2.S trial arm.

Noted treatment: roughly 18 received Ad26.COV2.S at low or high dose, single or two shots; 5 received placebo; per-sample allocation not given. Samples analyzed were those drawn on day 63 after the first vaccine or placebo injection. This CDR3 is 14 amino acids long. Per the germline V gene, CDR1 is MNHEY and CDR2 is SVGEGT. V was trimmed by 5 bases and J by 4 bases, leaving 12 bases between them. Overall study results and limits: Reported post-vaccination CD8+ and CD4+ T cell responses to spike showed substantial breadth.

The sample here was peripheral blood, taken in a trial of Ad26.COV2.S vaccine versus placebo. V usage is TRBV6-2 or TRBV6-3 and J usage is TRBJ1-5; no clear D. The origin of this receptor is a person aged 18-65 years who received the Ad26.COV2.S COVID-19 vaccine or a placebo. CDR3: CASSRTRANQPQHF. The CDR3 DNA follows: TGTGCCAGCAGTAGGACTAGAGCGAATCAGCCCCAGCATTTT.